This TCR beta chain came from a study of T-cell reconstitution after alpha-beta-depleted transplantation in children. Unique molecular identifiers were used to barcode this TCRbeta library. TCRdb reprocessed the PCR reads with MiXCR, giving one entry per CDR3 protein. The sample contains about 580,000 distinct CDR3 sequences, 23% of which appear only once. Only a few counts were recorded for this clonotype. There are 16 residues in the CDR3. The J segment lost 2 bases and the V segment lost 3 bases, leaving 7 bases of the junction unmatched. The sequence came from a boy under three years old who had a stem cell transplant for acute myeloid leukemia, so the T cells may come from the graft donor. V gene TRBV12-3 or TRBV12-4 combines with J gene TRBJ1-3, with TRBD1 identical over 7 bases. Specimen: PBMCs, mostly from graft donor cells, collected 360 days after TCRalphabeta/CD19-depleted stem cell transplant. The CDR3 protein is CASSFWRQGAGNTIYF. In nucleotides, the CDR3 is TGTGCCAGCAGTTTCTGGCGACAGGGAGCTGGAAACACCATATATTTT.